This entry is about one T cell receptor (beta chain). Antigen specificity is unknown. The data belong to a study of shared clonotypes between healthy human individuals. Overall study results and limits: Naive subsets usually exceeded memory subsets in estimated richness. Generation probabilities were higher for clonotypes shared across all four sorted-subset donors than for unshared ones. Rarefaction showed that sequencing of sorted subsets was incomplete (despite large depth).

Nashville, Tennessee was home to all donors, who were Caucasian adults. Profiled with immunoSEQ multiplex PCR; TCRdb holds only in-frame clones, not every one. The sample lists roughly 640,000 clones, roughly 70% occurring once. In germline, CDR1 is LNHNV, CDR2 YYDKDF (reference sequence). V lost 0 bases and J lost 2, with 4 bases in between. The CDR3 is made up of 13 amino acids. The source material was memory CD4+ T cells sorted from blood. Documented subset: CD45RA-negative fraction. The sequence derives from a woman aged 25 to 45 in good health. The gene calls are TRBV15 and TRBJ2-5; D is ambiguous. CDR3 nucleotides: TGTGCCACCAGCAGAGACAGACAAGAGACCCAGTACTTC. Its translation is CATSRDRQETQYF.